This T cell receptor beta chain was sequenced during a study of blood T cell repertoires in COVID-19. Study-wide background: The United States, Italy and Spain were the sources of the acute and convalescent COVID-19 samples. The analysed material was cDNA or gDNA that came from T cells, B-cell-depleted T cells, or PBMCs.

In the authors' methods: The authors estimated nucleated cell counts from reference gene primer amplification. Produced via immunoSEQ multiplex PCR; TCRdb's table is partial and in-frame only. D and trimming were read from the DNA, whereas the V and J calls and clone size are those reported in that table. The sample lists roughly 250,000 clones; about nine tenths were seen once. This CDR3 has 13 residues. Germline-derived CDR1 and CDR2 are SGHKS and YYEKEE (reference sequence). V lost 2 bases and J 5 bases, leaving 10 bases between the germline ends. Specimen: peripheral blood. V usage is TRBV5-5 and J usage is TRBJ2-5; D gene unclear. This clonotype was sampled from a man between 60 and 75 years old who had recovered from COVID-19. The DNA of the CDR3 is TGTGCCAGCAGCTTACTCACTTTCGAGACCCAGTACTTC. Protein: CASSLLTFETQYF. Full variable domain (remainder filled in from reference TRBV5-5 and TRBJ2-5): DAGVTQSPTHLIKTRGQQVTLRCSPISGHKSVSWYQQVLGQGPQFIFQYYEKEERGRGNFPDRFSARQFPNYSSELNVNALLLGDSALYLCASSLLTFETQYFGPGTRLLVL.